This entry features one T cell receptor (beta chain) sequence. Enrollees, 18 to 89 years old, lived in about two dozen US areas. Each participant's cohort was designated according to participant-reported clinical history. CDR1 is SNHLY and CDR2 is FYNNEI in the germline V gene. V dropped 9 bases and J dropped 0 bases, with 17 bases sitting between them. This CDR3 spans 16 amino acids. The data derive from a study of blood T cell repertoires in COVID-19. Study at large: Some COVID-19 samples were acute and others convalescent; all came from the United States, Italy and Spain. From T cells, B-cell-depleted T cells, or PBMCs came the material, which was cDNA or gDNA.

Some clones are missing from TCRdb's copy, which holds only in-frame ones; the method was immunoSEQ multiplex PCR. The table has about 400,000 clones, 88% seen once. The rearrangement links TRBV2 to TRBJ1-4; a weak D match, TRBD1 (6 bases). The specimen sequenced was PBMCs or T cells enriched from blood (not recorded which). The clonotype originates from a woman aged 35 to 49 with acute COVID-19. The chain's CDR3 is CASLQRPGATNEKLFF. Written as DNA, the CDR3 is TGTGCCAGTTTACAACGCCCAGGGGCAACTAATGAAAAACTGTTTTTT.